This T cell receptor beta chain was captured in a study of PD-1 blockade in classical Hodgkin lymphoma. Study-wide results and limits: The drivers behind the repertoire differences, possibly disease activity or prior therapy, remain undefined.

Indicated time point: cycle 4 day 1 (C4D1), after more than 5 weeks of nivolumab. Relapse was seen in all patients after autologous stem cell transplantation, and brentuximab vedotin exposure was variable. About this clone: Its specificity is unknown.

TCRdb's table, derived via immunoSEQ multiplex PCR, lists solely in-frame clones and lacks some. The data hold around 60,000 clones, with around 90% observed a single time. Specimen: peripheral blood mononuclear cells (PBMCs), collected before the fourth cycle of nivolumab. The TCR originated in a human donor with classical Hodgkin lymphoma.

CDR3 nucleotide sequence: TGTGCCAGCAGCCCCCGAGAAAAACTGTTTTTT. Amino acids: CASSPREKLFF. This chain connects TRBV28 to TRBJ1-4, with no clear D. V was shortened by 6 bases and J by 8 bases, with 7 bases between the two germline ends. Germline loops: CDR1 MDHEN, CDR2 SYDVKM. The CDR3 spans 11 residues. The whole variable domain, filled in from reference TRBV28 and TRBJ1-4, reads DVKVTQSSRYLVKRTGEKVFLECVQDMDHENMFWYRQDPGLGLRLIYFSYDVKMKEKGDIPEGYSVSREKKERFSLILESASTNQTSMYLCASSPREKLFFGSGTQLSVL.